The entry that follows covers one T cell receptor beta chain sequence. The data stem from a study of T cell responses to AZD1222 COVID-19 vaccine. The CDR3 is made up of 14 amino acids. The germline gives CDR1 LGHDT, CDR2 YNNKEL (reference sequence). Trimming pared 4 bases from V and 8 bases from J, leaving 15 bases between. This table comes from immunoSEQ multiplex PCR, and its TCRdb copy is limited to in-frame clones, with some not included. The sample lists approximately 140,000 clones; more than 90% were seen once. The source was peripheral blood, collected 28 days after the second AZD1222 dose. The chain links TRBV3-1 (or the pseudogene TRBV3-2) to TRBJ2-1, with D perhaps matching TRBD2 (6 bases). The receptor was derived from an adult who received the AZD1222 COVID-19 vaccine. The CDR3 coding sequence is TGTGCCAGCAGCCTTACCCATAGCGGCGATGAGCAGTTCTTC. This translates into CASSLTHSGDEQFF.